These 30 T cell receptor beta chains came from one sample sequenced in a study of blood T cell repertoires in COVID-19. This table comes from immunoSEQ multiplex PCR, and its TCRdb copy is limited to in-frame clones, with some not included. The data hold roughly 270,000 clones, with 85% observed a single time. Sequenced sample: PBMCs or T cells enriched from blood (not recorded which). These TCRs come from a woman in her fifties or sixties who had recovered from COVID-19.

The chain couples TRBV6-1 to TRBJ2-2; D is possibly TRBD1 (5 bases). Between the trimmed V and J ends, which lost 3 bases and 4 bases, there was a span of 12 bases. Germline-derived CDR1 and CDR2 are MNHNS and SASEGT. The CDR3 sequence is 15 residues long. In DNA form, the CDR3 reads TGTGCCAGCAGTGAGCAGGGAAGGCGCACCGGGGAGCTGTTTTTT. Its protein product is CASSEQGRRTGELFF.

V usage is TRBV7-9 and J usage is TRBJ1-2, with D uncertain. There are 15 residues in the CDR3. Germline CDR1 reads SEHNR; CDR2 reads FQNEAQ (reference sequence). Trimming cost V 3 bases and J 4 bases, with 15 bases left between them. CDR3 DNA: TGTGCCAGCAGCTTCCCCGACACGGCCTCCTATGGCTACACCTTC. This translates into CASSFPDTASYGYTF.

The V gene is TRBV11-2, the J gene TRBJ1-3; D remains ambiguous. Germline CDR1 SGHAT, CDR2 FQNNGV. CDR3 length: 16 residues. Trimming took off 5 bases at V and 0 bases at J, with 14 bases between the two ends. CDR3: CASSPVSGFSGNTIYF. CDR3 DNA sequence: TGTGCCAGCAGCCCCGTCTCGGGGTTCTCTGGAAACACCATATATTTT.

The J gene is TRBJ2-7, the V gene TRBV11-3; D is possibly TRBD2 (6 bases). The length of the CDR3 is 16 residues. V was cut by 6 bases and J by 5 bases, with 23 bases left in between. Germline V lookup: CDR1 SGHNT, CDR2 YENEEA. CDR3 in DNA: TGTGCCAGCAGTTTGGGACTCCGTGGAGTGGAGAACGAGCAGTACTTC. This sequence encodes CASSLGLRGVENEQYF.

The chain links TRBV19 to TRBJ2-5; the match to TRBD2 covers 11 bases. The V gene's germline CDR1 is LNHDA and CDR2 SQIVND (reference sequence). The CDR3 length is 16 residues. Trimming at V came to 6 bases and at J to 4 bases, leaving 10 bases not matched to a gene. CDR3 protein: CASRNLAGGELETQYF. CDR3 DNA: TGTGCCAGTAGGAATCTAGCGGGAGGTGAACTAGAGACCCAGTACTTC.

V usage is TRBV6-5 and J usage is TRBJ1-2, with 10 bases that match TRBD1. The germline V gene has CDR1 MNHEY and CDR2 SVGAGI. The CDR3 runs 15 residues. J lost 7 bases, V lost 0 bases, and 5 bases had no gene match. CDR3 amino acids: CASSYSGTGEAGYTF. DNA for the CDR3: TGTGCCAGCAGTTACTCCGGGACAGGGGAGGCTGGCTACACCTTC.

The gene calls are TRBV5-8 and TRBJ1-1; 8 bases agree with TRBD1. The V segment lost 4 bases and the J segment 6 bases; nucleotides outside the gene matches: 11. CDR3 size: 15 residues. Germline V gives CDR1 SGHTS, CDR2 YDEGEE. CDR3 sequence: CASSLFIQGAAEAFF. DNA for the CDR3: TGTGCCAGCAGCCTCTTCATTCAGGGGGCCGCTGAAGCTTTCTTT.

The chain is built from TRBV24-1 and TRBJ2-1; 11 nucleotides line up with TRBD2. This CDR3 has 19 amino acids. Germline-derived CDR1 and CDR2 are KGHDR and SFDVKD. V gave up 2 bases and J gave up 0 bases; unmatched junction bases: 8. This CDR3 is CATSDSIAGGVSSYNEQFF. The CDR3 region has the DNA TGTGCCACCAGTGATTCGATAGCGGGAGGGGTCAGCTCCTACAATGAGCAGTTCTTC.

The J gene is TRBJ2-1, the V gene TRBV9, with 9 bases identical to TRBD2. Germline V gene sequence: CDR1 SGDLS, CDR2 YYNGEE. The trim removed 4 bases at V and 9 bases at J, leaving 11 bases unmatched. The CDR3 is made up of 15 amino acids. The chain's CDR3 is CASSPGASGIGEQFF. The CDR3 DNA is TGTGCCAGCAGCCCCGGGGCTAGCGGGATTGGTGAGCAGTTCTTC.

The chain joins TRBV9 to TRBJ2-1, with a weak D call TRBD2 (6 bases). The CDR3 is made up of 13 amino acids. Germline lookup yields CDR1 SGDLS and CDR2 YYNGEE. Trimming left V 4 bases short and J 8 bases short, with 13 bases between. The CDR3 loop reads CASSPPWGDEQFF. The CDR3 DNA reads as TGTGCCAGCAGCCCCCCATGGGGGGATGAGCAGTTCTTC.

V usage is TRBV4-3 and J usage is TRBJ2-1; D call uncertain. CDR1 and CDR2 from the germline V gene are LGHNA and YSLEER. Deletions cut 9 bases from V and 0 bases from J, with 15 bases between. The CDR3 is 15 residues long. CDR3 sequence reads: CASTKVYSSYNEQFF. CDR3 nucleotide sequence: TGCGCCAGTACGAAAGTTTATAGCTCCTACAATGAGCAGTTCTTC.

The CDR3: CASSFTGGAAEAFF. The CDR3 DNA reads TGTGCCAGCAGTTTTACAGGGGGCGCTGCTGAAGCTTTCTTT. The chain combines TRBV27 with TRBJ1-1; 9 nucleotides align to TRBD1. The CDR3 extends over 14 amino acids. Germline V gives CDR1 MNHEY, CDR2 SMNVEV (reference sequence). V lost 3 bases, J lost 6 bases, and 5 bases stayed unmatched.

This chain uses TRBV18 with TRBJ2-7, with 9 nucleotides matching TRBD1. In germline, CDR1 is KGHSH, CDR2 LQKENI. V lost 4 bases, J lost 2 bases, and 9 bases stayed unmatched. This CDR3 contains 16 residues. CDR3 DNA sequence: TGTGCCAGCTCACACAATCCCGGGACAGGGACCTACGAGCAGTACTTC. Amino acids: CASSHNPGTGTYEQYF. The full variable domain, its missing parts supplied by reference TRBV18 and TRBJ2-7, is NAGVMQNPRHLVRRRGQEARLRCSPMKGHSHVYWYRQLPEEGLKFMVYLQKENIIDESGMPKERFSAEFPKEGPSILRIQQVVRGDSAAYFCASSHNPGTGTYEQYFGPGTRLTVT.

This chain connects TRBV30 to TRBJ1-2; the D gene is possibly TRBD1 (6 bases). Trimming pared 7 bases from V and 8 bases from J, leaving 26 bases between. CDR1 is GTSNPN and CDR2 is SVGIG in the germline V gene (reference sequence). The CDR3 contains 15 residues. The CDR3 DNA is TGTGCCTCGCCAATCGTAACAGGGCTGAGGGAGGGCTACACCTTC. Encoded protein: CASPIVTGLREGYTF.

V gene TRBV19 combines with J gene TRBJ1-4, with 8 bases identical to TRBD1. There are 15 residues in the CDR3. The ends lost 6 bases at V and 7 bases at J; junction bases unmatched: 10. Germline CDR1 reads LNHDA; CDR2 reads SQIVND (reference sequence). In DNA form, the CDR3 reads TGTGCCAGTAGCGGCACCGGGACAGGTTTTGAAAAACTGTTTTTT. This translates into CASSGTGTGFEKLFF.

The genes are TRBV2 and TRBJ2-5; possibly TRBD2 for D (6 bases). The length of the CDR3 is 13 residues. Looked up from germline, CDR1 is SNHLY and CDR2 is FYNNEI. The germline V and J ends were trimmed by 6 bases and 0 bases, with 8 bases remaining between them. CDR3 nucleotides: TGTGCCAGCAGCCGGACTAACCAAGAGACCCAGTACTTC. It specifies CASSRTNQETQYF.

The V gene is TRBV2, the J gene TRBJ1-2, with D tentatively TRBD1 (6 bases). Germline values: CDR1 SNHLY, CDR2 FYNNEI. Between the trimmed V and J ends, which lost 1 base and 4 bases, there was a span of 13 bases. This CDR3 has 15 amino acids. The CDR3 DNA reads TGTGCCAGCAGTGAAGGGGGGCTCGGTTTCTATGGCTACACCTTC. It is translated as CASSEGGLGFYGYTF.

The CDR3 DNA sequence: TGCGCCAGCAGCTTGGGACCCGGGGAAAACACCGGGGAGCTGTTTTTT. Translation: CASSLGPGENTGELFF. V is TRBV5-1 and J is TRBJ2-2; D perhaps matches TRBD2 (5 bases). The CDR3 has 16 amino acids. CDR1 SGHRS and CDR2 YFSETQ come from the germline V gene. Trimming shortened V by 0 bases and J by 2 bases, and 11 bases separated the two germline ends.

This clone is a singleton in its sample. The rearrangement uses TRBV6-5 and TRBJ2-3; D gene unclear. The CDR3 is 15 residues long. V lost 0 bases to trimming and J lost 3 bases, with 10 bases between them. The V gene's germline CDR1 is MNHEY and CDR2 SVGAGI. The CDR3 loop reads CASSYSFRPTDTQYF. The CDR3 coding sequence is TGTGCCAGCAGTTACTCGTTCAGGCCGACAGATACGCAGTATTTT.

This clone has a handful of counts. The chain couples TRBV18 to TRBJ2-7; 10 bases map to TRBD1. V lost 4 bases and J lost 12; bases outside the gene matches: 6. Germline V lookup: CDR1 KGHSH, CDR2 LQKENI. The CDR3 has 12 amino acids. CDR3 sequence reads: CASSRDRGEGYF. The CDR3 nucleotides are TGTGCCAGCTCACGGGACAGGGGTGAGGGGTACTTC.

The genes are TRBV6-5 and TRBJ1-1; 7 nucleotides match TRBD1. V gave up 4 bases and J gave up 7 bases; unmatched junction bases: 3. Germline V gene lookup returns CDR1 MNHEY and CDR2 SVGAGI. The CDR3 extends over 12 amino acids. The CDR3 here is CASSSRTGEAFF. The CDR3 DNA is TGTGCCAGCAGTTCTCGGACAGGTGAAGCTTTCTTT.

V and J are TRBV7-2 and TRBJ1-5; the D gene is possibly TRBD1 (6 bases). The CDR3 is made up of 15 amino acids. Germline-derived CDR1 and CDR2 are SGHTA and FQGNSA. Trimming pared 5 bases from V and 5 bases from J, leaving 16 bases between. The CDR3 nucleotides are TGTGCCAGCAGCGGGGGGGCGGGACTCCATCAGCCCCAGCATTTT. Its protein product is CASSGGAGLHQPQHF.

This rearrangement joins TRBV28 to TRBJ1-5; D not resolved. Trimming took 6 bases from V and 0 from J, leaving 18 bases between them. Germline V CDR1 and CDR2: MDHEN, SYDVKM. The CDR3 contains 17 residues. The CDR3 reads CASSHSRGDYSNQPQHF. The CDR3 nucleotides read TGTGCCAGCAGCCACAGCCGGGGAGACTATAGCAATCAGCCCCAGCATTTT.

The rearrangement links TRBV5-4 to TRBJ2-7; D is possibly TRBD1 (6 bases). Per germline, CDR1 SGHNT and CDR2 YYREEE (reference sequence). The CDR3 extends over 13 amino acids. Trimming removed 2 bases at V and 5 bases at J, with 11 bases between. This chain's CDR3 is CASSLIRGDEQYF. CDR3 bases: TGTGCCAGCAGCTTAATCAGGGGAGACGAGCAGTACTTC. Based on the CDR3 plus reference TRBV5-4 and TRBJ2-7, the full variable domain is ETGVTQSPTHLIKTRGQQVTLRCSSQSGHNTVSWYQQALGQGPQFIFQYYREEENGRGNFPPRFSGLQFPNYSSELNVNALELDDSALYLCASSLIRGDEQYFGPGTRLTVT.

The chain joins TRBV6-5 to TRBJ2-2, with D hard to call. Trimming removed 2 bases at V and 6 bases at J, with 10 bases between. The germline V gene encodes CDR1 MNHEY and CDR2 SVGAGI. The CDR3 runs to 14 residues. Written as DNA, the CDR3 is TGTGCCAGCAGTTACACCCGGGTGGCCGGGGAGCTGTTTTTT. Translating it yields CASSYTRVAGELFF.

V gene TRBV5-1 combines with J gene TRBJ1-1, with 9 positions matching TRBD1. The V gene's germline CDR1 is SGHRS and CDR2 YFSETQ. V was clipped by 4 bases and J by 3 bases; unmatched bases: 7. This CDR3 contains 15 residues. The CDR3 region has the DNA TGCGCCAGCAGCCCCACAGGGGGCGTGGACACTGAAGCTTTCTTT. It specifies CASSPTGGVDTEAFF.

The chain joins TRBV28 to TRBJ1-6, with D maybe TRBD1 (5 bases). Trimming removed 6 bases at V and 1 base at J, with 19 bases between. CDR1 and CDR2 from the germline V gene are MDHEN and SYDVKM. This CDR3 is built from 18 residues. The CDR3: CASSPWDGRGSYNSPLHF. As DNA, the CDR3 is TGTGCCAGCAGCCCCTGGGACGGGAGAGGGTCCTATAATTCACCCCTCCACTTT. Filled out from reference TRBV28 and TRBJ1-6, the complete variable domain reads DVKVTQSSRYLVKRTGEKVFLECVQDMDHENMFWYRQDPGLGLRLIYFSYDVKMKEKGDIPEGYSVSREKKERFSLILESASTNQTSMYLCASSPWDGRGSYNSPLHFGNGTRLTVT.

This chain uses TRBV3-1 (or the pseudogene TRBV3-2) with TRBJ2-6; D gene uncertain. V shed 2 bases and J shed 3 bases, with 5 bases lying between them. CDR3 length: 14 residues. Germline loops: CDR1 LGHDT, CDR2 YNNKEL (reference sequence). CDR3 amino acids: CASSQNFGANVLTF. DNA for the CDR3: TGTGCCAGCAGCCAAAACTTTGGGGCCAACGTCCTGACTTTC.

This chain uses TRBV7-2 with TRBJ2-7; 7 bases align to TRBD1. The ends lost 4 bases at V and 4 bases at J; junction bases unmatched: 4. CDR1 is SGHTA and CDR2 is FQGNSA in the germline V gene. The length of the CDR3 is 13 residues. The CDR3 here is CASSYDRAYEQYF. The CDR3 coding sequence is TGTGCCAGCAGCTACGACAGGGCTTACGAGCAGTACTTC.

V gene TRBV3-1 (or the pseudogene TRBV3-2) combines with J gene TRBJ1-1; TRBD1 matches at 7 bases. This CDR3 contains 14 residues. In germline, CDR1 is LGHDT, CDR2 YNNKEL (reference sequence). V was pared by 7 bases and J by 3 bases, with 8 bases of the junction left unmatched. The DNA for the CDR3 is TGTGCCAGCACCGCAGGGGGAGGATACACTGAAGCTTTCTTT. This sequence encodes CASTAGGGYTEAFF.